Reported below is one T cell receptor beta chain. This clone has a handful of counts. What this receptor recognizes is not known. No base quality information exists; no much larger clone differs at one position. This entry comes from a study of tumour-infiltrating T cells in Burkitt lymphoma (dated by TCRdb to the early 2020s). Notes on the research overall: When TCR repertoire data were correlated with clinical outcome, productive clonality turned out to predict both overall and progression-free survival, independent of established prognosticators, age at diagnosis among them.

The library relied on the immunoSEQ multiplex PCR assay. Drawn from immuneACCESS, this table holds only the in-frame rearrangements with V and J called that TCRdb kept. Clones are partly lost; checked studies trace under half to an unresolved V gene and leave the rest unexplained. In all, the sample holds about 5,100 clones, and around a quarter of those were seen once. The ten top clones hold approximately 26% of the sample. V is clipped by 0 bases and J by 8 bases, and the sequence between their germline boundaries is 8 bases long. The CDR3 numbers 12 residues from cysteine through phenylalanine. Just the 36-base CDR3 DNA is kept, in frame starting at base 1. Per the germline V gene, SGDLS is the CDR1 and YYNGEE is the CDR2.

The sample was tumor tissue. The chain is assembled from TRBV9 and TRBJ1-1; the D gene is possibly TRBD1, with 5 bases matching. The sequence came from a human donor with diffuse large B-cell lymphoma. This receptor has the CDR3 CASSVGGAEAFF. At the DNA level, the sequence is TGTGCCAGCAGCGTAGGTGGGGCAGAAGCTTTCTTT.